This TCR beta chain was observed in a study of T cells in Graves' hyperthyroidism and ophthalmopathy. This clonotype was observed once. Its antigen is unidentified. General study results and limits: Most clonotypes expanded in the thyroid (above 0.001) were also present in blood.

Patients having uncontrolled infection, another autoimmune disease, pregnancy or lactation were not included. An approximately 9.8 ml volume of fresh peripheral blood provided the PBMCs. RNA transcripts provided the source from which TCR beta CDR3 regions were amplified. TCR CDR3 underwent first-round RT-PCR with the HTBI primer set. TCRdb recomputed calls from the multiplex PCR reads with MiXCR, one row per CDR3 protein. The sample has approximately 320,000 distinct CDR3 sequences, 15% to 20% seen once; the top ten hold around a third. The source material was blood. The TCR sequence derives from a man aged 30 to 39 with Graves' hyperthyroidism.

The CDR3: CASSSRGQGVINEKLFF. CDR3 nucleotides: TGTGCCAGCAGCTCCAGGGGGCAGGGGGTTATTAATGAAAAACTGTTTTTT. The genes are TRBV7-9 and TRBJ1-4; TRBD1 matches 8 bases. CDR3 length: 17 amino acids. V shed 4 bases, J shed 4 bases, and the junction held 11 bases outside the gene matches. Germline lookup yields CDR1 SEHNR and CDR2 FQNEAQ (reference sequence). Using reference TRBV7-9 and TRBJ1-4 for the parts outside the CDR3, the full variable domain is DTGVSQNPRHKITKRGQNVTFRCDPISEHNRLYWYRQTLGQGPEFLTYFQNEAQLEKSRLLSDRFSAERPKGSFSTLEIQRTEQGDSAMYLCASSSRGQGVINEKLFFGSGTQLSVL.